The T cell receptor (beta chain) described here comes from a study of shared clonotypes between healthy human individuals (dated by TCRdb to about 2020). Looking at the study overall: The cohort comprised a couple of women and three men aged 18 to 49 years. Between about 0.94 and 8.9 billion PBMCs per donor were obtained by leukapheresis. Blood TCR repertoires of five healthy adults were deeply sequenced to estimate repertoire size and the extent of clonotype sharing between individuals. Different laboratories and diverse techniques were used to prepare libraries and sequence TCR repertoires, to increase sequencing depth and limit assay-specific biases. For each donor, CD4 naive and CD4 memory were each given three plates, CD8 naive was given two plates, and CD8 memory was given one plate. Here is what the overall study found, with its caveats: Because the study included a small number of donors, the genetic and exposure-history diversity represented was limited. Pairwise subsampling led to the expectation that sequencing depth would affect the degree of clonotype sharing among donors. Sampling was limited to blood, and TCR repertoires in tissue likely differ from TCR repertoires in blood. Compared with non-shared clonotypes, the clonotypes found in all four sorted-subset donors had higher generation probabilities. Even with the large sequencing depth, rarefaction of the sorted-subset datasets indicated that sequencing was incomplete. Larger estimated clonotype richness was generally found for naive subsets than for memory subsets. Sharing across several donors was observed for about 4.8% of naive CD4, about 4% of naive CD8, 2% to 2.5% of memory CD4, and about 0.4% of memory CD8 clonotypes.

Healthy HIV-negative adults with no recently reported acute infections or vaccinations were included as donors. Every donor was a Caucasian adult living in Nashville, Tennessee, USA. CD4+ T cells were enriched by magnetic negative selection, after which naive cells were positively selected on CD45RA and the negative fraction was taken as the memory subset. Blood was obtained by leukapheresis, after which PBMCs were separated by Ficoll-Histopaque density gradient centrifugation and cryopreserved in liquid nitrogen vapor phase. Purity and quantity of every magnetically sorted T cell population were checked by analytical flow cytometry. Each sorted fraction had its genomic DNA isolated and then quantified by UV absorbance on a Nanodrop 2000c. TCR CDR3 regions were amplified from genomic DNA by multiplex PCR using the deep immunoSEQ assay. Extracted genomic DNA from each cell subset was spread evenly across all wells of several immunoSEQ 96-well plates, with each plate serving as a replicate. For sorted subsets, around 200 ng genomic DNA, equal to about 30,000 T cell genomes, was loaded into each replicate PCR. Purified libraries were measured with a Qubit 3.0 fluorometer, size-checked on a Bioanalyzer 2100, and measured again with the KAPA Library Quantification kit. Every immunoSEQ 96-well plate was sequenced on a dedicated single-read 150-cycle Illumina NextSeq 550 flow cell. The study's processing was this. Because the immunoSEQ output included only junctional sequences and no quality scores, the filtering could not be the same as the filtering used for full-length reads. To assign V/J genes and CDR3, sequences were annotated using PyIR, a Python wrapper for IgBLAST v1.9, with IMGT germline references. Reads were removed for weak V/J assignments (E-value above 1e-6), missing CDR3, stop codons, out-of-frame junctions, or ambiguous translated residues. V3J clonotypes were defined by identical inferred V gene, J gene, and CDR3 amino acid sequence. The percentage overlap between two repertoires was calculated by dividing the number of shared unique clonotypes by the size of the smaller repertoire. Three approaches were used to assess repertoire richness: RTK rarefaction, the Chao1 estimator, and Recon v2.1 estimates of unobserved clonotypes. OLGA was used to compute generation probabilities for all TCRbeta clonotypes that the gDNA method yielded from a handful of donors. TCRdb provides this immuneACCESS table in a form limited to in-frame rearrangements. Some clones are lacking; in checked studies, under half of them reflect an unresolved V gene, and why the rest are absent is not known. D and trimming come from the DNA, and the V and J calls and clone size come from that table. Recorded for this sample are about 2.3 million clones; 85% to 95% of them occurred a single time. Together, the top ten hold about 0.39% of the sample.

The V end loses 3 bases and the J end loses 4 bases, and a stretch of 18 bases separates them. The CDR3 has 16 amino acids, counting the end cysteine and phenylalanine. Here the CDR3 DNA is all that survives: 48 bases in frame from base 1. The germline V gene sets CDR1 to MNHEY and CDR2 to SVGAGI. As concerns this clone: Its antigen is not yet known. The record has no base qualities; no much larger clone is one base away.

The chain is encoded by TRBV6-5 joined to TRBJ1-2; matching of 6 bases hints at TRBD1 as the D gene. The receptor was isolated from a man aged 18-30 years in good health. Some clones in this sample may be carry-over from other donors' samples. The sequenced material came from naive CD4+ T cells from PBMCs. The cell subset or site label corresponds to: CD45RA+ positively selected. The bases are TGTGCCAGCAGTTATAGGGGGGCAGGGAGATCCTATGGCTACACCTTC. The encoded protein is CASSYRGAGRSYGYTF.